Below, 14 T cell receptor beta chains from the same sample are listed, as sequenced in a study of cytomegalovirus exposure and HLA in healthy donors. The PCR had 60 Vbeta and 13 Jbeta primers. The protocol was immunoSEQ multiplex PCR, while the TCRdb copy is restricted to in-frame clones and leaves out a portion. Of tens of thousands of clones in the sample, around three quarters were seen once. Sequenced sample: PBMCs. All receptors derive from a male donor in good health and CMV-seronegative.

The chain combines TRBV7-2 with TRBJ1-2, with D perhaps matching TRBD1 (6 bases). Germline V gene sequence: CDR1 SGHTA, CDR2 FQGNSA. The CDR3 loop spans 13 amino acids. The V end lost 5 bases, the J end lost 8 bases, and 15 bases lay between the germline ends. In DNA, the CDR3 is TGTGCCAGCAGCCCCCGGACAGTAGGGGGCTACACCTTC. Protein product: CASSPRTVGGYTF.

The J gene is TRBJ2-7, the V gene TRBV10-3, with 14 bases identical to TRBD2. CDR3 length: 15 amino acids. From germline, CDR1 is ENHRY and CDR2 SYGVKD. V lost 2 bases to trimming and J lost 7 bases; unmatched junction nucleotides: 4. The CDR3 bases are TGTGCCATCAGTGAGGCGACTAGCGGGAGGGATGAGCAGTACTTC. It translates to CAISEATSGRDEQYF.

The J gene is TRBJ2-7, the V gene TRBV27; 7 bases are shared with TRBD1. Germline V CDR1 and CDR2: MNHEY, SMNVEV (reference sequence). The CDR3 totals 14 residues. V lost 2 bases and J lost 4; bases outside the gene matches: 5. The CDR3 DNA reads TGTGCCAGCAGTTTAATGGACAGGCGGTACGAGCAGTACTTC. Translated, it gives CASSLMDRRYEQYF.

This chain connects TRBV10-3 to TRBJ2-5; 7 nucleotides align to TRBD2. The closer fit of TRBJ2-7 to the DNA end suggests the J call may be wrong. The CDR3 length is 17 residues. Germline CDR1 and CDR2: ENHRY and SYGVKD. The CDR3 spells CAISDVGTSDSSYEQYF. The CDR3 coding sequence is TGTGCCATCAGTGACGTAGGTACTAGCGATTCTTCCTACGAGCAGTACTTC.

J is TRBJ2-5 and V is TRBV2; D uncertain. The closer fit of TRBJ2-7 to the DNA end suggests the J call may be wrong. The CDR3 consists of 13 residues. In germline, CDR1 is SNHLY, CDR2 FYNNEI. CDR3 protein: CASSGPGSYEQYF. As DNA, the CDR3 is TGTGCCAGCAGTGGCCCAGGATCCTACGAGCAGTACTTC.

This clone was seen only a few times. The CDR3 spells CASSFQVPADTQYF. CDR3 bases: TGTGCCAGCAGTTTTCAAGTGCCGGCAGATACGCAGTATTTT. The chain couples TRBV27 to TRBJ2-3; D ambiguous. The CDR3 is 14 residues long. V lost 3 bases and J lost 4, with 11 bases in between. Germline V CDR1 and CDR2: MNHEY, SMNVEV (reference sequence).

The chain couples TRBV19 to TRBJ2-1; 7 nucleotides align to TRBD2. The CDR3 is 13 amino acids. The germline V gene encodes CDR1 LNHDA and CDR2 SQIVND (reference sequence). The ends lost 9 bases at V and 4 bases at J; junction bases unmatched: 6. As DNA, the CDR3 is TGTGCCAGCAAAGCGGGGTTGTACAATGAGCAGTTCTTC. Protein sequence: CASKAGLYNEQFF.

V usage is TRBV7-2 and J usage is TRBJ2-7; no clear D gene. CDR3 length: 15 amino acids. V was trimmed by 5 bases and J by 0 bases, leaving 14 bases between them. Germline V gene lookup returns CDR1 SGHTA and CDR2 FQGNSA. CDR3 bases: TGTGCCAGCAGCCTCTCAGGCCACAGCTCCTACGAGCAGTACTTC. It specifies CASSLSGHSSYEQYF. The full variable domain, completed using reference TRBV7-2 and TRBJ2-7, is GAGVSQSPSNKVTEKGKDVELRCDPISGHTALYWYRQSLGQGLEFLIYFQGNSAPDKSGLPSDRFSAERTGGSVSTLTIQRTQQEDSAVYLCASSLSGHSSYEQYFGPGTRLTVT.

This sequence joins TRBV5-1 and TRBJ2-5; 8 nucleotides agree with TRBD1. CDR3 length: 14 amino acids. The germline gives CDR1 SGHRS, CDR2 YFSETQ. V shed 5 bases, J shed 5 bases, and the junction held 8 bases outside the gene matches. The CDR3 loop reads CASSADRAGETQYF. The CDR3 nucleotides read TGCGCCAGCAGTGCGGACAGGGCGGGGGAGACCCAGTACTTC.

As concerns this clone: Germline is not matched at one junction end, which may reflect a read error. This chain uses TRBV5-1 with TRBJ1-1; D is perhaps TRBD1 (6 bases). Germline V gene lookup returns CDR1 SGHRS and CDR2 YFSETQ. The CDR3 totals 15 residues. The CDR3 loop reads CASSQDRILNTEAFF. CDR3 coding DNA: TGTGCCAGCAGCCAGGACAGAATTTTGAACACTGAAGCTTTCTTT.

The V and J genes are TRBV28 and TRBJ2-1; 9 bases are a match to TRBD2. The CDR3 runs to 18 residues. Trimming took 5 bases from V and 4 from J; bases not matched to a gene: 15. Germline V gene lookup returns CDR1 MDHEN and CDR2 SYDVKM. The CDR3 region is CASSPTSGSIWGYNEQFF. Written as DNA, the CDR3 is TGTGCCAGCAGTCCCACTAGCGGGTCGATATGGGGATACAATGAGCAGTTCTTC.

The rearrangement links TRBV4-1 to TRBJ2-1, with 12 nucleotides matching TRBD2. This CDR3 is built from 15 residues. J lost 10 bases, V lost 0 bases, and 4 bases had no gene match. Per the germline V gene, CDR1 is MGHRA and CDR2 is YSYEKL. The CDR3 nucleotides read TGCGCCAGCAGCCAAGAAAGACTAGCGGGAGTCGAGCAGTTCTTC. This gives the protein CASSQERLAGVEQFF.

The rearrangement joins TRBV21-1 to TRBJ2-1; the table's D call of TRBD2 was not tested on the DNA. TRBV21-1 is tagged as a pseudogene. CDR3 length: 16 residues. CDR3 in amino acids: CASSRRGSRVRNEQFF. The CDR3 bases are TGTGCCAGCAGCAGGCGGGGCTCACGAGTGCGCAATGAGCAGTTCTTC.

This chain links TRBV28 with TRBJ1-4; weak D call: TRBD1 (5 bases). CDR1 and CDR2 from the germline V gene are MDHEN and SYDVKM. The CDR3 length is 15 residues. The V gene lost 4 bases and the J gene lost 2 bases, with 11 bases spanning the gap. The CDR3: CASSSPGFTNEKLFF. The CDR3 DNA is TGTGCCAGCAGTTCCCCAGGGTTTACTAATGAAAAACTGTTTTTT.